This T cell receptor (beta chain) was recovered during a study of CD8 T cell repertoires and HIV-1 epitope variants. Across the whole study: T cells were stimulated with Twenty-five Gag and Nef peptides separately. The baseline condition was 1M T cells left uncultured.

Trimming pared 4 bases from V and 2 bases from J, leaving 12 bases between. Germline values: CDR1 MDHEN, CDR2 SYDVKM. The CDR3 is made up of 14 amino acids. The data were produced by immunoSEQ multiplex PCR, yet TCRdb's version contains in-frame clones alone and is incomplete. The sample carries some 7,000 clones, around two thirds recorded once. Concerning this clone: Its specificity is not known.

Findings and limits, study-wide: Roughly nine antigen-specific TCR beta clonotypes were found; about six seemed cross-reactive to variants.

The V and J genes are TRBV28 and TRBJ2-7; D gene unclear. This clonotype originated in a male donor with HIV. The sample consisted of cultured CD8+ T cells derived from PBMCs. In nucleotides, the CDR3 is TGTGCCAGCAGTTCAGATGTCTCGGCCTACGAGCAGTACTTC. It is translated as CASSSDVSAYEQYF.